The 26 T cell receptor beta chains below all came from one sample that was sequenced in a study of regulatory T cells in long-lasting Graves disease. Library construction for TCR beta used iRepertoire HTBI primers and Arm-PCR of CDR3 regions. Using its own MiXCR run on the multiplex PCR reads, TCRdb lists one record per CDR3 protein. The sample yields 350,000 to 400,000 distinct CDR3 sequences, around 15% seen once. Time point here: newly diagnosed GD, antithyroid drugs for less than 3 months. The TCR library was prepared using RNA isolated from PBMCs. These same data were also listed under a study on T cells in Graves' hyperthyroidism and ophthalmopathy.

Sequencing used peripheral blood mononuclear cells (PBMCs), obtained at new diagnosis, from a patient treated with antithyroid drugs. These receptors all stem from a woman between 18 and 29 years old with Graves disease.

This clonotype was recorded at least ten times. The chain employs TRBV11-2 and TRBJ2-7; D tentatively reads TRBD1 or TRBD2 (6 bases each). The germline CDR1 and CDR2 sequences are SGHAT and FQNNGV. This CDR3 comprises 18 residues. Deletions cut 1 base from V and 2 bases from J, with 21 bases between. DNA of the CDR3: TGTGCCAGCAGCTTAGCTATAGGGGGGACCGTTAAGACCTACGAGCAGTACTTC. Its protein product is CASSLAIGGTVKTYEQYF.

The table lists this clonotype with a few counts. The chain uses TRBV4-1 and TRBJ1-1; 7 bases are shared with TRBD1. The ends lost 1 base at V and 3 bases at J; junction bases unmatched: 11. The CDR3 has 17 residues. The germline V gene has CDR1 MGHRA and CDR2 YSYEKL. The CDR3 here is CASSQVLRGRVYTEAFF. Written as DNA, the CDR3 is TGCGCCAGCAGCCAAGTATTAAGGGGGCGGGTGTACACTGAAGCTTTCTTT.

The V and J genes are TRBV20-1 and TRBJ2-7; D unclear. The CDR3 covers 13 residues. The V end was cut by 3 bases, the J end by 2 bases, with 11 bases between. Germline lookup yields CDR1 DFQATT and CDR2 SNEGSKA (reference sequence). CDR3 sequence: CSASWPLTYEQYF. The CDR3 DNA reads TGCAGTGCTAGTTGGCCACTCACCTACGAGCAGTACTTC.

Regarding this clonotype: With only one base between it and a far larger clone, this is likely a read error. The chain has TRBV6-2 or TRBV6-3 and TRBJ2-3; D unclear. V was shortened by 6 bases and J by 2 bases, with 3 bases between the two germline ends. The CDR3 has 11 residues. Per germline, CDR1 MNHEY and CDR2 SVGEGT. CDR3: CASRHTDTQYF. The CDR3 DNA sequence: TGTGCCAGCAGGCACACAGATACGCAGTATTTT.

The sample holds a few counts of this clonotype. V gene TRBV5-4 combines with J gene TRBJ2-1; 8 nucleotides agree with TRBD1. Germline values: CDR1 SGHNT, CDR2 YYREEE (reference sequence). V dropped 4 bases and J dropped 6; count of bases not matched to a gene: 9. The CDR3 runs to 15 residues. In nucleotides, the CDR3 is TGTGCCAGCAGCAGGCCCGGGACAGGCAGCAATGAGCAGTTCTTC. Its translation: CASSRPGTGSNEQFF.

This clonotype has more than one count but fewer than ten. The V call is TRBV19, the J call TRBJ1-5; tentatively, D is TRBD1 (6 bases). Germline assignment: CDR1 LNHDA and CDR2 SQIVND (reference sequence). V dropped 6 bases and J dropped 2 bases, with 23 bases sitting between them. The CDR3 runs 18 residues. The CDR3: CASSRDKRDWTRNQPQHF. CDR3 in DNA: TGTGCCAGTAGCCGGGACAAAAGGGATTGGACGCGCAATCAGCCCCAGCATTTT.

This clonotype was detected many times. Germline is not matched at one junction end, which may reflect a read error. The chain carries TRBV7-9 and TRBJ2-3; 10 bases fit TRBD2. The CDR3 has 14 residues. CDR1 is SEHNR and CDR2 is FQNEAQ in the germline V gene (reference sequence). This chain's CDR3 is CASSLAGDTNTQYF. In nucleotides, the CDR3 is TGTGCCAGCAGCCTAGCGGGAGATACGAATACGCAGTATTTT.

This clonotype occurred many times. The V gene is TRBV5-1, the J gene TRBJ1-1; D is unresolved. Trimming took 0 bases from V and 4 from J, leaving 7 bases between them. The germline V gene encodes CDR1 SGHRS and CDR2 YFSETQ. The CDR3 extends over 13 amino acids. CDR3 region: CASSLERGTEAFF. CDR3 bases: TGCGCCAGCAGCTTGGAGCGGGGCACTGAAGCTTTCTTT.

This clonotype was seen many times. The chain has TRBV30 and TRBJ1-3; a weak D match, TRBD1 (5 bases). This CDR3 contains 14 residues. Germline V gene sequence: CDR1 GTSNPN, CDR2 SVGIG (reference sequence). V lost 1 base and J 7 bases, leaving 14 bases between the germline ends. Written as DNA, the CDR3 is TGTGCCTGGAGTGCCGGGACTTCCGCGAACACCATATATTTT. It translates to CAWSAGTSANTIYF.

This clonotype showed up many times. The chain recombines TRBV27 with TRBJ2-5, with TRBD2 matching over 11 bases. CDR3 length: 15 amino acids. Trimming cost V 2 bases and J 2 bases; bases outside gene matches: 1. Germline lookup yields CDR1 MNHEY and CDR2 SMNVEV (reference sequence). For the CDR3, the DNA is TGTGCCAGCAGTTTAAGGACTAGCGGGCAAGAGACCCAGTACTTC. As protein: CASSLRTSGQETQYF.

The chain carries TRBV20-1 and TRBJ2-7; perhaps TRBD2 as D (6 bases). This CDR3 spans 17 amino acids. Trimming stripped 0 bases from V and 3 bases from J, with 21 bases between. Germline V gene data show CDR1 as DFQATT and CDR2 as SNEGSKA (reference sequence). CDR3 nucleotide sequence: TGCAGTGCTAGAGAAAATGGAGTCGTGAGCGGGTACTACGAGCAGTACTTC. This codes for CSARENGVVSGYYEQYF.

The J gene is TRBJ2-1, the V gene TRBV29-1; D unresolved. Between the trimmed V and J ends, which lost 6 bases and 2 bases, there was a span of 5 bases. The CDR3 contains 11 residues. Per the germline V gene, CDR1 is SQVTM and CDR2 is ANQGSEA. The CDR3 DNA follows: TGCAGCGTAGGAGCCTACAATGAGCAGTTCTTC. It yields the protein CSVGAYNEQFF.

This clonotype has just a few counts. The CDR3 loop reads CAWTWTGGGYGYTF. CDR3 nucleotide sequence: TGTGCCTGGACCTGGACAGGGGGCGGCTATGGCTACACCTTC. The rearrangement uses TRBV30 and TRBJ1-2, with TRBD1 matching over 11 bases. V was pared by 4 bases and J by 4 bases, with 5 bases of the junction left unmatched. The CDR3 consists of 14 residues. Germline-derived CDR1 and CDR2 are GTSNPN and SVGIG (reference sequence).

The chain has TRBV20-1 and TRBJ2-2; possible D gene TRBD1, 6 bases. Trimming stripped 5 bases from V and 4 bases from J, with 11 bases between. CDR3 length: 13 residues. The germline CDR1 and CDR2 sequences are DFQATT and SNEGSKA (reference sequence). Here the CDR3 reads CSAGRGGTGELFF. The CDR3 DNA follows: TGCAGTGCTGGGAGAGGGGGCACCGGGGAGCTGTTTTTT.

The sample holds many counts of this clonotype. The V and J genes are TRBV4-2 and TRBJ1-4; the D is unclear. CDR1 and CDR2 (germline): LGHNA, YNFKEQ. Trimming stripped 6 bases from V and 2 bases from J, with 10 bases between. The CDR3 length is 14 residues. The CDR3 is CASSKTDTNEKLFF. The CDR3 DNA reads TGTGCCAGCAGTAAGACGGACACTAATGAAAAACTGTTTTTT.

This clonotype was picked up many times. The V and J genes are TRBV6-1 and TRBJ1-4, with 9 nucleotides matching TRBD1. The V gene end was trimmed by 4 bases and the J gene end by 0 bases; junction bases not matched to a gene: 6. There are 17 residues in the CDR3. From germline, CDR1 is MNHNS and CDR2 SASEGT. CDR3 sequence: CASSGPTGGATNEKLFF. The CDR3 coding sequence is TGTGCCAGCAGTGGCCCGACAGGGGGGGCAACTAATGAAAAACTGTTTTTT.

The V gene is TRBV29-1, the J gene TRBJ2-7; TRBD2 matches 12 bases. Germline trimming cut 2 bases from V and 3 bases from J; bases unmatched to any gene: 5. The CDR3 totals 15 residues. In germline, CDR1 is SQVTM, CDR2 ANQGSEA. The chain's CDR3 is CSVEIETSGSYEQYF. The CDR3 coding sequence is TGCAGCGTTGAAATCGAGACTAGCGGGAGCTACGAGCAGTACTTC.

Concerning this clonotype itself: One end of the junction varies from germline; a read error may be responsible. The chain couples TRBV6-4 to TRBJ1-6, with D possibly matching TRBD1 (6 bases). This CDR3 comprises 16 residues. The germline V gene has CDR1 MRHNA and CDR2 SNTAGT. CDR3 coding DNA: TGTGCCAGCAGTTACTCACAGGGTGCGGGTAATTCACCCCTCCACTTT. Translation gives CASSYSQGAGNSPLHF.

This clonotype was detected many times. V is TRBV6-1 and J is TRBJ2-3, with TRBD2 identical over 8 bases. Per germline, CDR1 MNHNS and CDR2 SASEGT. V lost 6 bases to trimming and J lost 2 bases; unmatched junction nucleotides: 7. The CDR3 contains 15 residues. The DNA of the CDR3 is TGTGCCAGCAGGCCGGGACTAGGGGACACAGATACGCAGTATTTT. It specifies CASRPGLGDTDTQYF.

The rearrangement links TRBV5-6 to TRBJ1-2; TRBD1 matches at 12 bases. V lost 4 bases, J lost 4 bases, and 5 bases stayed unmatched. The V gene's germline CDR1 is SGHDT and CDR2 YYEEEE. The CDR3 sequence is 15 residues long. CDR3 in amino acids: CASSGGQGASYGYTF. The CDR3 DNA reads TGTGCCAGCAGCGGGGGACAGGGGGCGAGCTATGGCTACACCTTC.

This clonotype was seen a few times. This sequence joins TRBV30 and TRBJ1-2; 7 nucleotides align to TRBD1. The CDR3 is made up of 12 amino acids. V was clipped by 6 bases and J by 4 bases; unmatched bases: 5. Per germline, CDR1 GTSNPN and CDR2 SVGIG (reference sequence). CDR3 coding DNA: TGTGCCTGCAAAACAGGGGCCTATGGCTACACCTTC. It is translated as CACKTGAYGYTF.

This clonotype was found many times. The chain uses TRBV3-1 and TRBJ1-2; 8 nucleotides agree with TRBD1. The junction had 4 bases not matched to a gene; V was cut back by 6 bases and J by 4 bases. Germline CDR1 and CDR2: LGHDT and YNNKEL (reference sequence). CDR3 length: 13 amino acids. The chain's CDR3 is CASRETGGYGYTF. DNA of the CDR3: TGTGCCAGCAGAGAAACAGGGGGCTATGGCTACACCTTC. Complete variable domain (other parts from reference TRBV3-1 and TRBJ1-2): DTAVSQTPKYLVTQMGNDKSIKCEQNLGHDTMYWYKQDSKKFLKIMFSYNNKELIINETVPNRFSPKSPDKAHLNLHINSLELGDSAVYFCASRETGGYGYTFGSGTRLTVV.

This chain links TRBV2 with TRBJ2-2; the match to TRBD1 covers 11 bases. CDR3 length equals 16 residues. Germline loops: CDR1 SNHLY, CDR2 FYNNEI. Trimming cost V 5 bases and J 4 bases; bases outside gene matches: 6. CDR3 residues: CASSLSGTGGTGELFF. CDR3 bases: TGTGCCAGCAGTTTGTCCGGGACAGGGGGCACCGGGGAGCTGTTTTTT.

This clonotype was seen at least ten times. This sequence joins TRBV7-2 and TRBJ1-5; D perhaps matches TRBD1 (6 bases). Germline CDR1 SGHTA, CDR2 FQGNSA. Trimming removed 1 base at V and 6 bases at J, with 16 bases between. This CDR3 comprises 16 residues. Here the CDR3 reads CASSLGGGTGSQPQHF. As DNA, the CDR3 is TGTGCCAGCAGCTTAGGGGGGGGAACAGGGAGTCAGCCCCAGCATTTT.

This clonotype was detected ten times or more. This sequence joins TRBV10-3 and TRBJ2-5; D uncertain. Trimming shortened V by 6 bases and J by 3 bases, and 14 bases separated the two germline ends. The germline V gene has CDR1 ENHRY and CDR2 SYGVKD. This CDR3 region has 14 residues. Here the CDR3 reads CAISQNPFKETQYF. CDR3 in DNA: TGTGCCATCAGCCAAAACCCTTTTAAAGAGACCCAGTACTTC.

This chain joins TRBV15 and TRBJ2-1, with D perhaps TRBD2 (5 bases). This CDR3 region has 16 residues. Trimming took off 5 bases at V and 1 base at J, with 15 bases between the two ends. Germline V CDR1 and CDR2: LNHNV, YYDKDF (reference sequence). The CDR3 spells CATSGGRDPSYNEQFF. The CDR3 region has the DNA TGTGCCACCAGCGGTGGCCGGGATCCTTCCTACAATGAGCAGTTCTTC.